This entry concerns a single TCR beta chain. The antigen remains unidentified. PCR was performed using 60 Vbeta and 13 Jbeta primers. Profiling relied on immunoSEQ multiplex PCR, and the TCRdb table lists in-frame clones only, not all of them. The sample consists of 75,000 to 95,000 clones, 65% to 85% of them appearing once. This record belongs to a study of cytomegalovirus exposure and HLA in healthy donors. Study observations and caveats: A reported reduction in N-insertions relative to the roughly 700-donor mean was seen in an Asian-associated ancestry cluster in a later analysis.

V dropped 4 bases and J dropped 1 base, with 10 bases sitting between them. The length of the CDR3 is 15 residues. The germline V gene has CDR1 MNHEY and CDR2 SMNVEV (reference sequence). The receptor's source is a man in his fifties or sixties in good health and CMV-seronegative. Source material: PBMCs. J is TRBJ2-2 and V is TRBV27, with D possibly TRBD2 on 7 matching bases. The CDR3 nucleotides are TGTGCCAGCAGTTCGAGGGGGGGGAACACCGGGGAGCTGTTTTTT. Its protein is CASSSRGGNTGELFF.